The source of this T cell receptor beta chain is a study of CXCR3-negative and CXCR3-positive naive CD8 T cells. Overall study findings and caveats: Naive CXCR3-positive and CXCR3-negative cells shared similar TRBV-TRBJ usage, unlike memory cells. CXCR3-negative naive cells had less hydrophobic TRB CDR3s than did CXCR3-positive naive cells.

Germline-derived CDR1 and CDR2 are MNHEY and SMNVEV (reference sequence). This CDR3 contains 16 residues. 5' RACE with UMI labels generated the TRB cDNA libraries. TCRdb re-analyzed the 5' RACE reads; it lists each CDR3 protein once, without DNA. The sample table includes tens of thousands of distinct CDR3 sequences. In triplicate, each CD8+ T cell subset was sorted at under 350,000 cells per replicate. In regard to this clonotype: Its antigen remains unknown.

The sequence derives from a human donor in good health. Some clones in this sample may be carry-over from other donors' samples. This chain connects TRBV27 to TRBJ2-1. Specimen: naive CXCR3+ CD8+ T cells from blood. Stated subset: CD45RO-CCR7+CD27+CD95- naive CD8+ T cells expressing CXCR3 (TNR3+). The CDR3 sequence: CASSLLTPQSGNEQFF.